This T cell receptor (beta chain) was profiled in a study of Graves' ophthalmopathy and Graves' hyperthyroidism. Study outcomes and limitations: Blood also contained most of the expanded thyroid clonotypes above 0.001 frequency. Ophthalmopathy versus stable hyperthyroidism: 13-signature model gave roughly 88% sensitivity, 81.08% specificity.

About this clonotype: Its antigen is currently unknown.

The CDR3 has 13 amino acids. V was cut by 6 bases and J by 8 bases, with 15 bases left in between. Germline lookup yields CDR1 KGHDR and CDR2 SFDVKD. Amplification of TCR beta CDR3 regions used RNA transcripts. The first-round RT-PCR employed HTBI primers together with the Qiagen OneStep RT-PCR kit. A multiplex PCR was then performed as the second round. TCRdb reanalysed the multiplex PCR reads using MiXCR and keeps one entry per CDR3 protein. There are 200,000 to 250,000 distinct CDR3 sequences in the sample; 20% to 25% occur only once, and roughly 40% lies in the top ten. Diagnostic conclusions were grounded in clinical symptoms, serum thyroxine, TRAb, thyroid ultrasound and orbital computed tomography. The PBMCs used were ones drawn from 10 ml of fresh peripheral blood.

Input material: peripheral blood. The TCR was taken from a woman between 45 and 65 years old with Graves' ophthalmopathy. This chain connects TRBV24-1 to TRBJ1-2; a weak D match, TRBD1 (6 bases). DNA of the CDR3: TGTGCCACCAGTCGACAGGAAAGTCAAGGCTACACCTTC. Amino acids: CATSRQESQGYTF.